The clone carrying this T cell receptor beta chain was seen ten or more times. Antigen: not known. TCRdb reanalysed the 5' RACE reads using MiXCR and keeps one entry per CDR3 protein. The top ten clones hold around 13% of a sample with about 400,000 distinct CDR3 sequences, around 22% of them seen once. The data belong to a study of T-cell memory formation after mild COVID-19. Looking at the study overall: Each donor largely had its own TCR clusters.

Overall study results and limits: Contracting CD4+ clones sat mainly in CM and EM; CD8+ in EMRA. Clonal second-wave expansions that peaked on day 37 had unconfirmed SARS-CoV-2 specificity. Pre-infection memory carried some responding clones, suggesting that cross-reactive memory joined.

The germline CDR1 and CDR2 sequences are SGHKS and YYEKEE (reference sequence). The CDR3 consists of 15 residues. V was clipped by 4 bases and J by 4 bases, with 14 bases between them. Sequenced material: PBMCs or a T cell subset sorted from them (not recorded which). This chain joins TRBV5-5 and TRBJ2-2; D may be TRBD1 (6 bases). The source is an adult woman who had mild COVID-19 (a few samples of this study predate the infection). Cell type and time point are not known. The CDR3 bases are TGTGCCAGCAGCCCCATACAGGGTCCCACCGGGGAGCTGTTTTTT. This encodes CASSPIQGPTGELFF.